The present entry profiles one T cell receptor (beta chain) with its context. The PCR had 60 Vbeta and 13 Jbeta primers. Method: immunoSEQ multiplex PCR; TCRdb's copy keeps in-frame clones and lacks some. This table lists 100,000 to 150,000 clones. The CDR3 is 16 residues long. The data belong to a study of cytomegalovirus exposure and HLA in healthy donors. The clonotype comes from a man aged 18-30 years in good health and CMV-seronegative. V gene TRBV1 combines with J gene TRBJ2-5; no DNA check was done on the table's D call, TRBD2. TRBV1 is an annotated pseudogene. Input material: PBMCs. The CDR3 DNA is TGCACCAGCAGCCAAGGCCTCCTAGCGGGGGAAGAGACCCAGTACTTC. Residues: CTSSQGLLAGEETQYF.